Many counts were recorded for the clone carrying this TCR beta chain. The record originates from a study of HIV-infected patients and healthy controls. Around 0.5 ug RNA was reverse transcribed with alpha and beta constant-region primers. Each of the alpha and beta chains got its own library through chain-specific third strand synthesis with indices. TCRdb passed the 5' RACE reads through MiXCR, listing each CDR3 protein once. The sample contains 18,000 or so distinct CDR3 sequences, 8% to 10% of which appear only once. Trimming took 2 bases from V and 5 from J; bases not matched to a gene: 5. Germline CDR1 and CDR2: GTSNPN and SVGIG (reference sequence). The CDR3 has 14 amino acids. Antiretroviral therapy had run roughly three months, about 14 weeks, before follow-up blood collection. All unsorted peripheral T cells were captured because whole blood was used without fractionation.

V and J are TRBV30 and TRBJ1-2; 10 bases align to TRBD1. This TCR was recovered from an adult with HIV infection. The specimen comprised blood, sampled during antiretroviral therapy. CDR3 bases: TGTGCCTGGAGTTCCGGGACAGGGGAGTATGGCTACACCTTC. Translating it yields CAWSSGTGEYGYTF.